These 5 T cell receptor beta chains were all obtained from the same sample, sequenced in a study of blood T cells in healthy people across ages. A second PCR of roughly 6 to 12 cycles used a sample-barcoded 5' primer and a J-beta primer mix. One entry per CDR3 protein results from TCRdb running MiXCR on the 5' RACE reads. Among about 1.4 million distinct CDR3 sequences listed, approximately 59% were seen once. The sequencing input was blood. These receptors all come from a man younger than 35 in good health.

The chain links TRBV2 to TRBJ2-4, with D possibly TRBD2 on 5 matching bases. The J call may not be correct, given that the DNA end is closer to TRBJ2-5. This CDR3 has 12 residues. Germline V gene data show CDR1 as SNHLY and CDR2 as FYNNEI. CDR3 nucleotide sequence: TGTGCCGCGGAGGTCACAAGGGAGACCCAGTACTTC. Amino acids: CAAEVTRETQYF.

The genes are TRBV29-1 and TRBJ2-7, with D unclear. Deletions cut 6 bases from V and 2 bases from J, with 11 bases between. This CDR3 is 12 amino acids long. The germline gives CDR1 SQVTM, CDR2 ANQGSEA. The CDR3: CSVGHGTYEQYF. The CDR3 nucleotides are TGCAGCGTCGGCCACGGCACCTACGAGCAGTACTTC.

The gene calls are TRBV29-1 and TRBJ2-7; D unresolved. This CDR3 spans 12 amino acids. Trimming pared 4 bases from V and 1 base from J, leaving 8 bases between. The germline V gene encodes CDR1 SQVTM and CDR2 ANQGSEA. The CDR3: CSVASRSYEQYF. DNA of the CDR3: TGCAGCGTTGCCAGCAGGTCCTACGAGCAGTACTTC.

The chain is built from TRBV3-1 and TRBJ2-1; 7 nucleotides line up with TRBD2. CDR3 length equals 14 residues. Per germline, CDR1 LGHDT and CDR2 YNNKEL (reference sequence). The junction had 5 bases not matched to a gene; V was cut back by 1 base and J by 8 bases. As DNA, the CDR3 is TGTGCCAGCAGCCAAGTAATAGCGGGTGATGAGCAGTTCTTC. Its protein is CASSQVIAGDEQFF.

The CDR3 sequence is CASSFHEGGETQYF. The CDR3 region has the DNA TGCGCCAGCAGCTTTCACGAGGGTGGAGAGACCCAGTACTTC. V and J are TRBV5-1 and TRBJ2-5; possible D gene TRBD2, 5 bases. The CDR3 is 14 amino acids. V was trimmed by 2 bases and J by 4 bases, leaving 12 bases between them. The germline V gene encodes CDR1 SGHRS and CDR2 YFSETQ. Based on the CDR3 plus reference TRBV5-1 and TRBJ2-5, the full variable domain is KAGVTQTPRYLIKTRGQQVTLSCSPISGHRSVSWYQQTPGQGLQFLFEYFSETQRNKGNFPGRFSGRQFSNSRSEMNVSTLELGDSALYLCASSFHEGGETQYFGPGTRLLVL.